This T cell receptor (beta chain) emerged from a study of early T cells in non-severe SARS-CoV-2 infection. On the study more broadly: Investigators sequenced bulk RNA drawn from unsorted whole blood, and chains remained unpaired.

Molecules of cDNA were individually given unique molecular identifiers that were attached to them. Using its own MiXCR run on the 5' RACE reads, TCRdb lists one record per CDR3 protein. The sample holds approximately 69,000 distinct CDR3 sequences; over 9.5% are singletons and the top ten take roughly 6%. Germline V gene sequence: CDR1 MGHDK, CDR2 SYGVNS. The CDR3 runs 11 residues. Between the trimmed V and J ends, which lost 0 bases and 6 bases, there was a span of 0 bases. The chain links TRBV25-1 to TRBJ2-1; D not certain. The source of this sequence is an adult who was a healthcare worker with PCR-confirmed SARS-CoV-2 infection or an uninfected control (not recorded which). Sequenced material: whole blood, taken at baseline. The CDR3 protein is CASSEYNEQFF. The CDR3 DNA follows: TGTGCCAGCAGTGAATACAATGAGCAGTTCTTC.